The clone carrying this T cell receptor (delta chain) has ten or more counts. TCRdb assigns this DNA the protein of a much larger clone, which departs from its translation at residue 15; this likely reflects a read error, and the protein shown comes from translating the DNA. This specimen comes from a study of γδ T cells in repeated Plasmodium falciparum infection. TCRdb re-analyzed the multiplex PCR reads via CATT. The repertoire includes more than 70,000 delta-chain clones, approximately 0.96% of them detected once, and 9% to 10% sits in the top ten. The length of the CDR3 is 17 residues. Germline V gene lookup returns CDR1 GEAIGNYY and CDR2 EKD. Gammadelta T cells were flow-sorted from PBMC into Vgamma9/Vdelta2+ and Vdelta2-negative populations for bulk analysis.

The chain has TRDV2 and TRDJ1; 8 nucleotides line up with TRDD3. The TCR was taken from a pool of human donors (malaria-infected and uninfected, not separated). The source material was gamma-delta T cells from blood. The CDR3 loop reads CACDTVSGIRNTDKPIF. The CDR3 coding sequence is TGTGCCTGTGACACCGTCTCCGGGATACGAAACACCGATAAACCCATCTTT.